This T cell receptor (beta chain) originates from a study of T cells in Graves' hyperthyroidism and ophthalmopathy. This clonotype was recorded many times. What was amplified from RNA transcripts were TCR beta CDR3 regions. The study used the HTBI primer set for a first-round RT-PCR of the TCR CDR3. TCRdb re-called the multiplex PCR reads through MiXCR, storing one row per CDR3 protein. The repertoire consists of 300,000 to 500,000 distinct CDR3 sequences, with over 11% occurring once and the leading ten covering 25% to 30%. CDR3 length: 15 amino acids. V was trimmed by 3 bases and J by 6 bases, leaving 21 bases between them. The germline V gene encodes CDR1 GTSNPN and CDR2 SVGIG (reference sequence). Exclusion criteria comprised uncontrolled infection, other autoimmune disease, pregnancy or lactation.

V usage is TRBV30 and J usage is TRBJ2-7; D is unclear. This receptor was identified in a man aged 50 to 60 with Graves' ophthalmopathy. Sequenced sample: blood. This chain's CDR3 is CAWRQPGQRGREQYF. In nucleotides, the CDR3 is TGTGCCTGGAGGCAGCCCGGCCAAAGAGGTCGCGAGCAGTACTTC.